The 4 T cell receptor beta chains below come from one sample, sequenced in a study of T cell responses to AZD1222 COVID-19 vaccine. The method was immunoSEQ multiplex PCR; TCRdb's version includes in-frame clones alone and lacks a portion of them. The sample yields roughly 200,000 clones, 80% to 95% seen once. The input for sequencing was peripheral blood, taken on day 0 of AZD1222 vaccination. All receptors come from an adult in good health.

The rearrangement uses TRBV4-2 and TRBJ2-3; D is ambiguous. V lost 0 bases, J lost 0 bases, and 7 bases lay in between. Germline CDR1 is LGHNA and CDR2 is YNFKEQ. This CDR3 comprises 15 residues. The CDR3 protein is CASSQDVYSTDTQYF. DNA of the CDR3: TGTGCCAGCAGCCAAGATGTATATAGCACAGATACGCAGTATTTT.

CDR3 sequence reads: CASSPGTSFYGYTF. The CDR3 nucleotides are TGTGCCAGCAGCCCAGGGACAAGCTTCTATGGCTACACCTTC. This chain links TRBV7-8 with TRBJ1-2, with D possibly being TRBD1 (6 bases). The CDR3 is 14 amino acids. The V end lost 5 bases, the J end lost 4 bases, and 14 bases lay between the germline ends. Germline V gene data show CDR1 as SGHVS and CDR2 as FQNEAQ.

The chain joins TRBV7-2 to TRBJ1-3, with TRBD1 matching over 11 bases. Losses at the gene ends were 0 bases for V and 2 bases for J; bases not matched to a gene: 3. Germline CDR1 SGHTA, CDR2 FQGNSA. This CDR3 has 17 amino acids. The CDR3 DNA reads TGTGCCAGCAGCTTAGCGGGGGACAGGGGGACTGGAAACACCATATATTTT. This translates into CASSLAGDRGTGNTIYF.

This chain connects TRBV6-2 or TRBV6-3 to TRBJ1-5, with TRBD1 as a possible D gene (5 bases). V lost 5 bases and J lost 5, with 16 bases in between. The germline gives CDR1 MNHEY, CDR2 SVGEGT. The CDR3 sequence is 15 residues long. The CDR3: CASSKTATRDQPQHF. Here the CDR3 DNA reads TGTGCCAGCAGTAAGACAGCGACGCGAGATCAGCCCCAGCATTTT.